The clone carrying this TCR beta chain counts as medium-sized. These data come from a study of blood T cell repertoires in COVID-19. At the level of the study: Whether acute or convalescent, the COVID-19 samples came from the United States, Italy and Spain. T cells, B-cell-depleted T cells, or PBMCs supplied cDNA or gDNA.

Germline V gene data show CDR1 as SGHVS and CDR2 as FQNEAQ. V gave up 5 bases and J gave up 9 bases; unmatched junction bases: 6. CDR3 length: 12 residues. TCRdb's copy holds only in-frame clones and misses some; the assay was immunoSEQ multiplex PCR. The sample shows some 70,000 clones, approximately 80% of them seen only once. The TCR comes from a human donor in a cohort sampled during active COVID-19. The chain combines TRBV7-8 with TRBJ1-1; 7 bases fit TRBD1. Sequencing input: peripheral blood. CDR3 nucleotide sequence: TGTGCCAGCAGCCGGGACAGCGAACAAGCTTTCTTT. This translates into CASSRDSEQAFF. Based on the CDR3 plus reference TRBV7-8 and TRBJ1-1, the full variable domain is GAGVSQSPRYKVAKRGQDVALRCDPISGHVSLFWYQQALGQGPEFLTYFQNEAQLDKSGLPSDRFFAERPEGSVSTLKIQRTQQEDSAVYLCASSRDSEQAFFGQGTRLTVV.